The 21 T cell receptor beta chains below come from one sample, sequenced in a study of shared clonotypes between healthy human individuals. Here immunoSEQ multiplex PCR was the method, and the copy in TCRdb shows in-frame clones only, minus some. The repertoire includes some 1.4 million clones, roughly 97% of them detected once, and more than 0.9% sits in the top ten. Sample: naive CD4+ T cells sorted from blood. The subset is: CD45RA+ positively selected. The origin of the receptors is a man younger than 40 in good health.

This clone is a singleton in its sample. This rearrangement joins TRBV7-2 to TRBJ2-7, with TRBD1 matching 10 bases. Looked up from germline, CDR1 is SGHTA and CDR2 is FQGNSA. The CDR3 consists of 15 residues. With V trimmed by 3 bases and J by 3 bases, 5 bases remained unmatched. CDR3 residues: CASSFGGTGVYEQYF. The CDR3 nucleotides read TGTGCCAGCAGCTTCGGCGGGACAGGGGTCTACGAGCAGTACTTC.

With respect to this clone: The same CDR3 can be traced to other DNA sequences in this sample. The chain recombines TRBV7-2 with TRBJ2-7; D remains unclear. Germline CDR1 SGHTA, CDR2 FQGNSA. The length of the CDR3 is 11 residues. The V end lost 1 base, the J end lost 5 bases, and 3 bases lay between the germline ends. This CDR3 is CASSLVNEQYF. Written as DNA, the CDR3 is TGTGCCAGCAGCTTAGTCAACGAGCAGTACTTC. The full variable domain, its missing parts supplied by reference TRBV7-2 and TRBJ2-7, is GAGVSQSPSNKVTEKGKDVELRCDPISGHTALYWYRQSLGQGLEFLIYFQGNSAPDKSGLPSDRFSAERTGGSVSTLTIQRTQQEDSAVYLCASSLVNEQYFGPGTRLTVT.

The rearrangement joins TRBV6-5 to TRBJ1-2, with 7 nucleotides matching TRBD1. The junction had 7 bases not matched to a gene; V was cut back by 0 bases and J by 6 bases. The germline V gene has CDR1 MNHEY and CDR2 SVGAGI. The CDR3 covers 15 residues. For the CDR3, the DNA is TGTGCCAGCAGTTACTCAGGCGGCAGGGGGAATGGCTACACCTTC. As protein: CASSYSGGRGNGYTF.

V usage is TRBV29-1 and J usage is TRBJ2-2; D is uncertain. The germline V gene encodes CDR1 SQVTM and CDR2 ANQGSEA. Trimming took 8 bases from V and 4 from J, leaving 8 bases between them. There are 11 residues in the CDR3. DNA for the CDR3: TGCAGCAGTTCTTTCACCGGGGAGCTGTTTTTT. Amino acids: CSSSFTGELFF.

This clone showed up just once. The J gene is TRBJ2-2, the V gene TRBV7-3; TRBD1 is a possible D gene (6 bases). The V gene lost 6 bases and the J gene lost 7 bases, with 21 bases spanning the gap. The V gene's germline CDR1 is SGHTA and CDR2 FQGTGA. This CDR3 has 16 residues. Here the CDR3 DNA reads TGTGCCAGCAGTTCTACAGGGAATAGCGTGATCGGGGAGCTGTTTTTT. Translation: CASSSTGNSVIGELFF.

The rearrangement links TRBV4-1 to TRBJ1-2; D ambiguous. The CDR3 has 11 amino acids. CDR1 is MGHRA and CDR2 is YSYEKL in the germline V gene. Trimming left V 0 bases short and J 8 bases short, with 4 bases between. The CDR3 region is CASSQDGGYTF. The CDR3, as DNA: TGCGCCAGCAGCCAAGACGGGGGCTACACCTTC.

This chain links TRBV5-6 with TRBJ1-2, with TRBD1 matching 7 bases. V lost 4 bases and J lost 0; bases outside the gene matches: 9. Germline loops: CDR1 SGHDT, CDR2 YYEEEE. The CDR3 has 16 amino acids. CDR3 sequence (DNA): TGTGCCAGCAGCCCCGCCGGGACAGCAGCTAACTATGGCTACACCTTC. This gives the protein CASSPAGTAANYGYTF. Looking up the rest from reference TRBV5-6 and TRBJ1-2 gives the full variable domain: DAGVTQSPTHLIKTRGQQVTLRCSPKSGHDTVSWYQQALGQGPQFIFQYYEEEERQRGNFPDRFSGHQFPNYSSELNVNALLLGDSALYLCASSPAGTAANYGYTFGSGTRLTVV.

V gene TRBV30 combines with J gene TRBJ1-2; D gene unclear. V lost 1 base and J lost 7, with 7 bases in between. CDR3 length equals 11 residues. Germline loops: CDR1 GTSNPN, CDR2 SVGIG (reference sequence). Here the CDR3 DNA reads TGTGCCTGGAGTGCCTGGGCTGGCTACACCTTC. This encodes CAWSAWAGYTF.

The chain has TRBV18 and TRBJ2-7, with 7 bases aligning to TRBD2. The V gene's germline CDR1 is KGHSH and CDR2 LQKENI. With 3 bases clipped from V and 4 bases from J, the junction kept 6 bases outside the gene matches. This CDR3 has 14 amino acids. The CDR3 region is CASSPGLRNYEQYF. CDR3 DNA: TGTGCCAGCTCACCGGGACTACGAAATTACGAGCAGTACTTC.

In nucleotides, the CDR3 is TGTGCCGGAAGCGGGTGGGGTAATGGAGAGCAGTACTTC. Translated, it gives CAGSGWGNGEQYF. The chain carries TRBV5-6 and TRBJ2-7, with D possibly matching TRBD2 (6 bases). The V end was cut by 10 bases, the J end by 7 bases, with 21 bases between. The CDR3 consists of 13 residues. Germline V CDR1 and CDR2: SGHDT, YYEEEE.

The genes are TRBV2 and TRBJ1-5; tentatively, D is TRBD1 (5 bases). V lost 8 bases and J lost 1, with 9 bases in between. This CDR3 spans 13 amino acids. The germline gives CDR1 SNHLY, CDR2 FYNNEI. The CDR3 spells CASGGYSNQPQHF. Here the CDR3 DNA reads TGTGCCAGCGGGGGGTACAGCAATCAGCCCCAGCATTTT.

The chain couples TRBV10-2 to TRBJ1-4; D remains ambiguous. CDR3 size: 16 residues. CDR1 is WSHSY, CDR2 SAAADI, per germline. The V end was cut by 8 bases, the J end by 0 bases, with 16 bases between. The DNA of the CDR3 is TGCGCCAGCGGCGGCTCCACCGGTACAACTAATGAAAAACTGTTTTTT. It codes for CASGGSTGTTNEKLFF.

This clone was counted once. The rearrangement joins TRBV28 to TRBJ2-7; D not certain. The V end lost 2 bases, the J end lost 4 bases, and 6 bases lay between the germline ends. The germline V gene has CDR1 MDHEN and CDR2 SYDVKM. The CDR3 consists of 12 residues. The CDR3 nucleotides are TGTGCCAGCAGTTTACAGCCTTACGAGCAGTACTTC. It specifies CASSLQPYEQYF.

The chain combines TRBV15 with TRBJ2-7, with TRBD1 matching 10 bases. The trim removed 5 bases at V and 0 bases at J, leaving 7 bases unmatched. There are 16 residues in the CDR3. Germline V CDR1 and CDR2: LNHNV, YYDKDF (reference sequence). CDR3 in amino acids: CATSRRTGGLSYEQYF. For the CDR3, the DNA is TGTGCCACCAGCCGACGGACAGGGGGTCTCTCCTACGAGCAGTACTTC.

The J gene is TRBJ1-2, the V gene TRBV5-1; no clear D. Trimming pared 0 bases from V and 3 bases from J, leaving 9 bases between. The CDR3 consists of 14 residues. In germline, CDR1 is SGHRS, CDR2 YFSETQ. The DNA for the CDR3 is TGCGCCAGCAGCTTGGAAGTACCGTACTATGGCTACACCTTC. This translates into CASSLEVPYYGYTF.

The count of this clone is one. CDR3: CASSISVGVTNTQYF. In DNA, the CDR3 is TGTGCCAGCAGCATATCTGTGGGAGTTACAAATACGCAGTATTTT. This chain links TRBV6-1 with TRBJ2-3, with D tentatively TRBD2 (5 bases). Trimming removed 6 bases at V and 7 bases at J, with 20 bases between. Per the germline V gene, CDR1 is MNHNS and CDR2 is SASEGT. This CDR3 is 15 amino acids long.

The CDR3: CASSLLSSGTYNEQFF. DNA of the CDR3: TGTGCCAGCAGTTTATTGTCTAGCGGGACCTACAATGAGCAGTTCTTC. This chain connects TRBV27 to TRBJ2-1, with TRBD2 identical over 9 bases. Per the germline V gene, CDR1 is MNHEY and CDR2 is SMNVEV (reference sequence). The trim removed 1 base at V and 2 bases at J, leaving 3 bases unmatched. CDR3 length: 16 residues.

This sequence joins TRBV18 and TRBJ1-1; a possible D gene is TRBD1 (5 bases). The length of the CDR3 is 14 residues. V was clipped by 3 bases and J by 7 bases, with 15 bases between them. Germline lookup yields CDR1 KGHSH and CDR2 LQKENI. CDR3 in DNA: TGTGCCAGCTCACCTTTGTCGGGGGAGGATGAAGCTTTCTTT. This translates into CASSPLSGEDEAFF.

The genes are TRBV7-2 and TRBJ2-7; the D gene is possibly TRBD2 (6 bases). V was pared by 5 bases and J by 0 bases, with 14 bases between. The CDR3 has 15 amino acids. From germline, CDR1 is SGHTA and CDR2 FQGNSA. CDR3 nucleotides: TGTGCCAGCAGCCTTGGGCGGGGCTCCTCCTACGAGCAGTACTTC. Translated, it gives CASSLGRGSSYEQYF. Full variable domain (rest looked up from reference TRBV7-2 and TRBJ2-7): GAGVSQSPSNKVTEKGKDVELRCDPISGHTALYWYRQSLGQGLEFLIYFQGNSAPDKSGLPSDRFSAERTGGSVSTLTIQRTQQEDSAVYLCASSLGRGSSYEQYFGPGTRLTVT.

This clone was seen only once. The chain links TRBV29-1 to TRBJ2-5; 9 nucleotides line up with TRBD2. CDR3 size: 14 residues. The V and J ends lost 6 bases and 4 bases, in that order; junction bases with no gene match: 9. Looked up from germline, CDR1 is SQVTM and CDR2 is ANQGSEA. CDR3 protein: CSVVGGLAVETQYF. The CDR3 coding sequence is TGCAGCGTAGTGGGGGGACTAGCAGTAGAGACCCAGTACTTC.

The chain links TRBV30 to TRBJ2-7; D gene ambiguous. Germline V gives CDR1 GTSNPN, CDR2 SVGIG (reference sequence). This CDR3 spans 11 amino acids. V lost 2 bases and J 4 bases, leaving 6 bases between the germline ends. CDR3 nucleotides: TGTGCCTGGAGTTCCAGATACGAGCAGTACTTC. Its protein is CAWSSRYEQYF.